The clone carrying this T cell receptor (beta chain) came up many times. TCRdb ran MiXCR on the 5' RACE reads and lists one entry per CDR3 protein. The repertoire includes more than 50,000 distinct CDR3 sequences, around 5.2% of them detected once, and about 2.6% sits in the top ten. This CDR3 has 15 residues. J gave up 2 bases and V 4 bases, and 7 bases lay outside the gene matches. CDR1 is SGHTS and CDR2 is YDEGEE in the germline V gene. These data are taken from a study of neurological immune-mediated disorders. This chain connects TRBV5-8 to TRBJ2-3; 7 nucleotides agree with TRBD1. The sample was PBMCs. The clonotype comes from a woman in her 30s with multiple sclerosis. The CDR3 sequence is CASSPGQINTDTQYF. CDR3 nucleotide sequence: TGTGCCAGCAGCCCGGGACAGATTAACACAGATACGCAGTATTTT.